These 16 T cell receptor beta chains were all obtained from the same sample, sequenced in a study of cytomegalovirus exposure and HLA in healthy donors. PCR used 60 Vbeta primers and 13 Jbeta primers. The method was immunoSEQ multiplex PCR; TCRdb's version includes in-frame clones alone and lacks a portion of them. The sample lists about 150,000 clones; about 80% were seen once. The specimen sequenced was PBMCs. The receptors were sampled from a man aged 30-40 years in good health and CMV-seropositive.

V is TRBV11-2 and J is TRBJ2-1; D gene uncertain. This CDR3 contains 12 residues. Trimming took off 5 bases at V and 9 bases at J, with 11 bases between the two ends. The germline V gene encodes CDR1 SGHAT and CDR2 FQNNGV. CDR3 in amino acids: CASSPSVGEQFF. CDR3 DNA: TGTGCCAGCAGCCCTAGTGTGGGTGAGCAGTTCTTC.

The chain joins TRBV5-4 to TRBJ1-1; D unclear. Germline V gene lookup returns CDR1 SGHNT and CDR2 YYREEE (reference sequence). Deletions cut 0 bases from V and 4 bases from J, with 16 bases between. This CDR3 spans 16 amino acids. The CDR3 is CASSLDPAGSLTEAFF. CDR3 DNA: TGTGCCAGCAGCTTGGATCCCGCGGGGAGCCTCACTGAAGCTTTCTTT.

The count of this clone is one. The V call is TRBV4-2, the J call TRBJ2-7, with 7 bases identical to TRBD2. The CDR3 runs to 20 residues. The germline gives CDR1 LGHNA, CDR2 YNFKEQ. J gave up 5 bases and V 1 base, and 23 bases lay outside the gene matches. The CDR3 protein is CASSQVLRGEGFWTPHEQYF. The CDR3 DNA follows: TGTGCCAGCAGCCAAGTTTTGCGAGGGGAGGGTTTTTGGACGCCCCACGAGCAGTACTTC.

The CDR3 sequence: CASSLGQGGNEKLFF. The CDR3 bases are TGTGCCAGCAGCTTAGGACAGGGGGGGAATGAAAAACTGTTTTTT. The chain couples TRBV11-2 to TRBJ1-4; 9 bases fit TRBD1. The junction had 2 bases not matched to a gene; V was cut back by 1 base and J by 5 bases. Germline lookup yields CDR1 SGHAT and CDR2 FQNNGV. CDR3 length: 15 residues. The full variable domain, with the rest looked up from reference TRBV11-2 and TRBJ1-4, is EAGVAQSPRYKIIEKRQSVAFWCNPISGHATLYWYQQILGQGPKLLIQFQNNGVVDDSQLPKDRFSAERLKGVDSTLKIQPAKLEDSAVYLCASSLGQGGNEKLFFGSGTQLSVL.

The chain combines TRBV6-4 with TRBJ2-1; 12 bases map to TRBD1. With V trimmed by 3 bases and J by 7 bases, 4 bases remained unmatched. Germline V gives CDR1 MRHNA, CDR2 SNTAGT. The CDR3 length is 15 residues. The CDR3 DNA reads TGTGCCAGCAGTGAGCCGGGACAGGGGGCGAATGAGCAGTTCTTC. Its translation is CASSEPGQGANEQFF.

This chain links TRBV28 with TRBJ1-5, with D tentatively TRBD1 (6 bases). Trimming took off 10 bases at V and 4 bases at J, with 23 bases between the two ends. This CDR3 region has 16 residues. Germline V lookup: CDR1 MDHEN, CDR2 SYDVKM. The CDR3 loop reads CATTSGGRGGNQPQHF. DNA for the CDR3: TGTGCCACCACCTCGGGCGGGAGAGGGGGGAATCAGCCCCAGCATTTT.

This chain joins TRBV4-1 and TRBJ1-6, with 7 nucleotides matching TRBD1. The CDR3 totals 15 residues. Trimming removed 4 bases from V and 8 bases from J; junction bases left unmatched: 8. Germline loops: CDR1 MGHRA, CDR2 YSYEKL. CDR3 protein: CASSLRQGPDSPLHF. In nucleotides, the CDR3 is TGCGCCAGCAGCCTTAGACAGGGTCCGGATTCACCCCTCCACTTT.

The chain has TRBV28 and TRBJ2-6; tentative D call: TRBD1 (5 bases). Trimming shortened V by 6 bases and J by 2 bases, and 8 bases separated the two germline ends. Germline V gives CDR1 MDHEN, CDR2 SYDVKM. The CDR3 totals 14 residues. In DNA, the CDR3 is TGTGCCAGCAGGGGGCCTACTGGGGCCAACGTCCTGACTTTC. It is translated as CASRGPTGANVLTF.

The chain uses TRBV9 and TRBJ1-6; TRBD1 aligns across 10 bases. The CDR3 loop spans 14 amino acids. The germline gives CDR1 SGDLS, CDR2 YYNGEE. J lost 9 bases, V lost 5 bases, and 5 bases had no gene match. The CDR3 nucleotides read TGTGCCAGCAGTGGGGGGACAGGGGCTTCACCCCTCCACTTT. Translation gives CASSGGTGASPLHF. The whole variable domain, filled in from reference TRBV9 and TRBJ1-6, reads DSGVTQTPKHLITATGQRVTLRCSPRSGDLSVYWYQQSLDQGLQFLIQYYNGEERAKGNILERFSAQQFPDLHSELNLSSLELGDSALYFCASSGGTGASPLHFGNGTRLTVT.

CDR3 sequence: CASSNDRGSQEQYF. The CDR3, as DNA: TGCGCCAGCAGCAATGACAGGGGTTCGCAAGAGCAGTACTTC. The chain joins TRBV5-1 to TRBJ2-7, with 8 bases identical to TRBD1. This CDR3 has 14 amino acids. Losses at the gene ends were 4 bases for V and 7 bases for J; bases not matched to a gene: 10. CDR1 is SGHRS, CDR2 YFSETQ, per germline.

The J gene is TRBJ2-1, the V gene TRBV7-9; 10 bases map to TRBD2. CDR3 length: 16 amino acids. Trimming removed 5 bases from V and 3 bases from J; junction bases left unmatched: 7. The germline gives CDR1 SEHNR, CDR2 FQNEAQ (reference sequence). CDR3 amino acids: CASSPITSGNYNEQFF. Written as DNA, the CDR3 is TGTGCCAGCAGCCCTATCACTAGCGGGAACTACAATGAGCAGTTCTTC.

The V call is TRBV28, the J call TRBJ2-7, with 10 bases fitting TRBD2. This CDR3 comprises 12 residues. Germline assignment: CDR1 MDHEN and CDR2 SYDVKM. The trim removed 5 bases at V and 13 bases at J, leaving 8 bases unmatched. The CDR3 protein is CASSHSGTSDYF. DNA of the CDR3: TGTGCCAGCAGTCACTCCGGGACTAGCGATTACTTC.

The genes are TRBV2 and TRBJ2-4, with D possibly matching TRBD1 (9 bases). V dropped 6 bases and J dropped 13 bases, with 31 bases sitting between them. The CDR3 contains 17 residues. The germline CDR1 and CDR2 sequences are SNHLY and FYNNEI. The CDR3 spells CASRGGTGSLAGFIQYF. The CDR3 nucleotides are TGTGCCAGCAGGGGAGGGACAGGGTCGCTAGCGGGCTTTATACAGTACTTC. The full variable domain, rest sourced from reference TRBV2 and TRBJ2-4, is EPEVTQTPSHQVTQMGQEVILRCVPISNHLYFYWYRQILGQKVEFLVSFYNNEISEKSEIFDDQFSVERPDGSNFTLKIRSTKLEDSAMYFCASRGGTGSLAGFIQYFGAGTRLSVL.

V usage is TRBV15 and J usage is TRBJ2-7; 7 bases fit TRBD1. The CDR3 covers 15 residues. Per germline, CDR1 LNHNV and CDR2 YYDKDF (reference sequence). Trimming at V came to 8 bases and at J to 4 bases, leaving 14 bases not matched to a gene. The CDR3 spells CATALSIGGFYEQYF. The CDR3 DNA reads TGTGCCACCGCTCTCAGTATAGGGGGCTTTTACGAGCAGTACTTC.

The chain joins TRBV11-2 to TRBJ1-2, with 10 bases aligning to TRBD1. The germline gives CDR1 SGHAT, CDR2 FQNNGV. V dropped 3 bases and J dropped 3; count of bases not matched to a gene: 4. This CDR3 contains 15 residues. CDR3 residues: CASSFGQGVDYGYTF. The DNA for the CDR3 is TGTGCCAGCAGCTTCGGACAGGGGGTAGACTATGGCTACACCTTC.

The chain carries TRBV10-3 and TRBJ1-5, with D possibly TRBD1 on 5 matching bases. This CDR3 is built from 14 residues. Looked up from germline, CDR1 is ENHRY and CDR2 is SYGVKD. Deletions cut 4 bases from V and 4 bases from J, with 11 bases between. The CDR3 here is CAISAGLGNQPQHF. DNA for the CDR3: TGTGCCATCAGTGCAGGGTTGGGGAATCAGCCCCAGCATTTT.